Listed below are T cell receptor beta chains from one sample, sequenced in a study of CD8 T cells in ankylosing spondylitis. TCRdb re-called the 5' RACE reads with MiXCR, one entry per CDR3 protein. The sample carries almost 250,000 distinct CDR3 sequences, roughly 32% recorded once. Sequencing was performed on blood, either unsorted or a sorted T cell fraction (not recorded which). Receptor source: a male donor with ankylosing spondylitis or in good health (not recorded which). Both conserved end residues are part of each CDR3. Each record gives: J gene, V gene, D gene, clone size, CDR3 protein, CDR3 DNA. The D gene is left open where the match is weak. Size values are once, few and many counts, or a class for expanded clones, and some rows have none.

j_gene: TRBJ2-7; v_gene: TRBV5-1; d_gene: TRBD2; abundance: few; CDR3aa: CASSLASGTDEQYF; CDR3nt: TGCGCCAGCAGCTTGGCTAGCGGTACAGACGAGCAGTACTTC
j_gene: TRBJ2-7; v_gene: TRBV7-9; d_gene: .; abundance: many; CDR3aa: CASSLAQGVYEQYF; CDR3nt: TGTGCCAGCAGCTTAGCGCAAGGGGTTTACGAGCAGTACTTC
j_gene: TRBJ2-1; v_gene: TRBV24-1; d_gene: .; abundance: .; CDR3aa: CATSDLTSSSYNEQFF; CDR3nt: TGTGCCACCAGTGATTTGACTTCCAGCTCCTACAATGAGCAGTTCTTC
j_gene: TRBJ2-7; v_gene: TRBV20-1; d_gene: .; abundance: .; CDR3aa: CSARDFEGRNEQYF; CDR3nt: TGCAGTGCTAGAGATTTCGAGGGCAGGAACGAGCAGTACTTC
j_gene: TRBJ2-7; v_gene: TRBV6-5; d_gene: TRBD1; abundance: .; CDR3aa: CASSFQQGYEQYF; CDR3nt: TGTGCCAGCAGTTTCCAACAGGGGTACGAGCAGTACTTC
j_gene: TRBJ2-3; v_gene: TRBV9; d_gene: .; abundance: .; CDR3aa: CASSVLGERTDTQYF; CDR3nt: TGTGCCAGCAGCGTACTAGGGGAGAGGACAGATACGCAGTATTTT
j_gene: TRBJ2-2; v_gene: TRBV30; d_gene: .; abundance: .; CDR3aa: CAWSVMNTGELFF; CDR3nt: TGTGCCTGGAGTGTCATGAACACCGGGGAGCTGTTTTTT
j_gene: TRBJ2-1; v_gene: TRBV29-1; d_gene: .; abundance: .; CDR3aa: CSARSSYNEQFF; CDR3nt: TGCAGCGCCCGGAGCTCCTACAATGAGCAGTTCTTC
j_gene: TRBJ2-7; v_gene: TRBV21-1; d_gene: .; abundance: .; CDR3aa: CASSPQAYSYEQYF; CDR3nt: TGTGCCAGCAGTCCCCAGGCTTACTCCTACGAGCAGTACTTC
j_gene: TRBJ1-2; v_gene: TRBV10-3; d_gene: TRBD1; abundance: few; CDR3aa: CAISERGQESYGYTF; CDR3nt: TGTGCCATCAGTGAAAGGGGACAGGAGTCCTATGGCTACACCTTC
j_gene: TRBJ2-7; v_gene: TRBV28; d_gene: TRBD2; abundance: .; CDR3aa: CASNSQRGYEQYF; CDR3nt: TGTGCCAGCAACTCCCAGCGGGGATACGAGCAGTACTTC
j_gene: TRBJ1-1; v_gene: TRBV20-1; d_gene: .; abundance: few; CDR3aa: CSALGTDNTEAFF; CDR3nt: TGCAGTGCCCTGGGGACGGATAACACTGAAGCTTTCTTT
j_gene: TRBJ1-4; v_gene: TRBV20-1; d_gene: .; abundance: few; CDR3aa: CSVPRGEKLFF; CDR3nt: TGCAGTGTCCCCCGGGGCGAAAAACTGTTTTTT
j_gene: TRBJ2-1; v_gene: TRBV12-3/TRBV12-4; d_gene: TRBD1; abundance: .; CDR3aa: CASSSDRGYNEQFF; CDR3nt: TGTGCCAGCAGTTCCGACAGGGGCTACAATGAGCAGTTCTTC